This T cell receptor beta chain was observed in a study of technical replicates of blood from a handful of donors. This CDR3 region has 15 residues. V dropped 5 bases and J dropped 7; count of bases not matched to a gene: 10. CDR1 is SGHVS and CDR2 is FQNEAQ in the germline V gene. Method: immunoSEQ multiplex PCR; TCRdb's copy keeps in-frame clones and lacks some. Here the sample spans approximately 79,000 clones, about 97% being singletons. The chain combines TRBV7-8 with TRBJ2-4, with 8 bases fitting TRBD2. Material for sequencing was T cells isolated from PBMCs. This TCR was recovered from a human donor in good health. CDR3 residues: CASSRDQREFNIQYF. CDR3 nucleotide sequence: TGTGCCAGCAGCCGGGACCAGCGGGAGTTTAACATTCAGTACTTC.